The rows below give T cell receptor beta chains drawn from one sample of a study of cytomegalovirus exposure and HLA in healthy donors. The method was immunoSEQ multiplex PCR; TCRdb's version includes in-frame clones alone and lacks a portion of them. This table has 150,000 to 160,000 clones, approximately 80% appearing once. The sequencing sample was made of PBMCs. Receptor source: a woman in her thirties or forties in good health and CMV-seronegative. Both conserved end residues are trimmed from each CDR3. The D gene is left open where the match is weak.

V gene,D gene,CDR3 protein
TRBV7-8,.,ASTPLVGKAGELF
TRBV2,.,ASSEGGSKAGELF
TRBV5-8,.,ASSFSGVPDAF
TRBV5-1,.,ASSLMDSAYGYT
TRBV27,.,ASSFTGLGEKLF
TRBV28,TRBD1,ASGRGLFGAF
TRBV4-1,.,ASSQDPYFSYEQY
TRBV5-1,TRBD2,ASSLAGSGNIQY
TRBV10-3,TRBD2,AISGSSSGAYNEQF
TRBV5-1,TRBD2,ASSPGLAGVLQETQY
TRBV6-6,TRBD1,ASSPPDREQF
TRBV28,.,ASTRGAEAF
TRBV4-1,TRBD2,ASSQHPPATSREQF
TRBV6-5,.,ASRLGGTQY
TRBV11-2,TRBD1,ASSSTGGPLEYEQY
TRBV10-2,.,ASSAQETQY
TRBV5-1,.,ASSLEQGPGNTIY
TRBV6-1,.,ASSGSRDTDTQY
TRBV7-9,.,ASSVQNSNQPQH
TRBV5-1,.,ASSLPIYELF
TRBV4-1,.,ASSLSSGSAEAF
TRBV5-1,.,ASSQGLHLEQF
TRBV27,TRBD2,ASSPGTTAHEQF
TRBV19,TRBD2,ASSAGTTSYEQY
TRBV5-1,.,ASSPGLEEGGEQY
TRBV7-2,.,ASSFARPEKY
TRBV30,TRBD1,AWRGQANSNQPQH
TRBV19,TRBD1,ASGIQAGGHGELF
TRBV10-3,.,AISESFMNTEAF
TRBV7-9,.,ASSSGVVGNQPQH
TRBV2,TRBD1,ASSRRGITDTQY
TRBV4-1,TRBD2,ASSQDSSGGLRDTQY